This entry concerns a single T cell receptor beta chain. Full-length variable regions came from constant-region reverse primers plus semi-nested Nested Universal Primer A PCR. TCRdb called the 5' RACE reads again in MiXCR, with one record for every CDR3 protein. The sample carries some 62,000 distinct CDR3 sequences, under 35% recorded once. The ends lost 5 bases at V and 7 bases at J; junction bases unmatched: 7. The CDR3 consists of 14 residues. Germline V gene lookup returns CDR1 LGHNA and CDR2 YNFKEQ. The clonotype comes from a female donor with breast cancer. Sequences were obtained from tumor-infiltrating naive CD4+ T cells sorted from the breast tumor. Subset in this sample: naive CD4+ T cells, CD4+CD45RA+CD25-. J is TRBJ2-1 and V is TRBV4-2, with 8 positions matching TRBD1. The CDR3 DNA reads TGTGCCAGCAGCAGACAGGGGACGGAGAATGAGCAGTTCTTC. Translating gives CASSRQGTENEQFF.